Following are 3 T cell receptor beta chains from one sample sequenced in a study of blood T cell repertoires in COVID-19 (dated by TCRdb to the early 2020s). Receptor libraries were prepared by the immunoSEQ multiplex PCR assay. Held by TCRdb, this immuneACCESS table contains in-frame sequences only and omits some clones. Under half of the omission traces to an unresolved V gene where checked; the cause of the rest is unknown. The sample includes approximately 150,000 clones, with over 70% observed a single time. The biggest ten clones account for roughly 4.9% of the sample. The sequenced material came from PBMCs or T cells enriched from blood (not recorded which). Receptor source: a man in his 70s who had been exposed to COVID-19.

This rearrangement joins TRBV6-6 to TRBJ2-7; 8 bases are a match to TRBD1. The V gene's germline CDR1 is MNHNY and CDR2 SVGAGI (reference sequence). This CDR3 is built from 15 residues. The V and J ends lost 3 bases and 1 base, in that order; junction bases with no gene match: 5. This chain's CDR3 is CASSYLGQGSYEQYF. As DNA, the CDR3 is TGTGCCAGCAGTTATTTAGGACAGGGATCCTACGAGCAGTACTTC.

This chain joins TRBV25-1 and TRBJ1-6; tentative D call: TRBD1 (5 bases). Germline loops: CDR1 MGHDK, CDR2 SYGVNS. The CDR3 sequence is 14 residues long. V was clipped by 7 bases and J by 11 bases, with 18 bases between them. CDR3 coding DNA: TGTGCCAGCACCCTCGGGGCGGGGAACGCACCCCTCCACTTT. Its protein is CASTLGAGNAPLHF.

This clone has just a few counts. The V call is TRBV7-2, the J call TRBJ1-2; D possibly corresponds to TRBD1 (6 bases). From germline, CDR1 is SGHTA and CDR2 FQGNSA. V gave up 7 bases and J gave up 2 bases, with 23 bases separating them. There are 17 residues in the CDR3. The CDR3 sequence: CASKLPSSGHGNYGYTF. The CDR3 DNA reads as TGTGCCAGCAAACTCCCCTCCTCGGGACACGGAAACTATGGCTACACCTTC.